This T cell receptor beta chain was sequenced in a study of graft-versus-host responses after intestinal transplantation (dated by TCRdb to about 2021). Broadly, across the study: The transplants that recipients received were multivisceral, liver-intestinal, or isolated intestinal. Every recipient was given anti-thymocyte globulin induction, then maintenance tacrolimus and steroids for about three years. Bulk TCR-beta CDR3 sequencing was used to track graft-versus-host and host-versus-graft alloreactive T cell clones in the graft, circulation and bone marrow after intestinal transplantation. To identify alloreactive clones, pre-transplant mixed lymphocyte reaction products were sequenced and then compared with unstimulated pre-transplant donor and recipient T cells. A cohort of roughly 25 intestinal transplant recipients, including one retransplant, was enrolled, and a few patients lacking pretransplant specimens were excluded. A peak of at least 4% donor T cells among recipient peripheral blood mononuclear cells was the definition used for donor T cell macrochimerism. Rather than going through the commercial service, samples from three later patients were sequenced in-house on an Illumina MiSeq and processed with MiXCR.

Of note for this clone: The clone's antigen remains unknown. One base away there is no much larger clone; base qualities are not given.

Libraries were constructed by the immunoSEQ multiplex PCR assay. For most patients, genomic DNA was isolated with the Qiagen DNeasy Blood and Tissue Kit and shipped frozen to Adaptive Biotechnologies for TCR sequencing. Adaptive Biotechnologies carried out high-throughput TCR-beta CDR3 sequencing of genomic DNA for most patients. The source study handled its data this way. Adaptive's ImmunoSEQ software supplied the TCR sequencing data for 15 to 20 patients, while MiXCR and VDJtools were used to process three other patients. CD4 versus CD8 sorting errors were corrected by removing sequences found in both subsets at a frequency ratio below 5:1. CDR3 nucleotide sequences shared by donor and recipient were removed because the origin of these sequences could not be assigned. To count as alloreactive, a clone needed at least 2-fold expansion over unstimulated cells and a minimum CFSE-low frequency of 0.002% (template counts) or 0.001% (read counts). Clones detected in sequenced pre-transplant spleen, lymph node, or MLR CFSE-low populations of the donor or recipient were defined as mappable. Cumulative frequency of alloreactive clones was calculated as a percentage of all sequences weighted by copy number. TCRdb obtained this table from immuneACCESS and retained in-frame rearrangements with V and J assigned. These tables miss some clones; where compared with another copy, unresolved V genes account for less than half of the shortfall, and the remainder is unexplained. Clone size and V and J calls were adopted from that table, with D and trimming inferred from the DNA. The sample table contains under 100,000 clones; only one count was recorded for approximately 80% of them. The ten largest clones take up 0.83% of the sample.

On the study overall, not on this receptor specifically: GvH clones were found in recipient bone marrow, and some of the GvH clones appeared earlier in ileal mucosa or blood, which is consistent with an intestinal mucosal origin. Early after transplant, declines in HvG clones were associated with peak levels of circulating GvH clones. Patients with donor T cell macrochimerism had high GvH to HvG T cell clonal ratios in their allografts. The conclusions were limited by the relatively low number and heterogeneity of the intestinal transplant patients.

This specimen's time point label, per the study, means: cells obtained before transplantation from donor or recipient. CD3+CD4+ and CD3+CD8+ populations were FACS-sorted from unstimulated pre-transplant donor and recipient cells taken from spleen or lymph nodes. The CDR3 contains 15 residues, cysteine and phenylalanine counted. CDR3 DNA is the only sequence kept; it has 45 bases, read in frame from the first base. The germline V end is reduced by 5 bases and the J end by 5 bases; junction bases left unmatched: 11. CDR1 and CDR2 are drawn from the germline V gene: SGHTA, FQGNSA. The sample was unstimulated CD4+ T cells sorted from spleen or lymph node cells, taken before intestinal transplant. The TCR comes from a human donor who received an intestinal transplant. Here the chain combines TRBV7-2 and TRBJ2-5, with 7 bases matching TRBD1. The DNA sequence is TGTGCCAGCAGCACGCAAGACAGGGATGGGGAGACCCAGTACTTC. It codes for CASSTQDRDGETQYF. Extended through the reference TRBV7-2 and TRBJ2-5 proteins, this CDR3 yields the full variable domain: GAGVSQSPSNKVTEKGKDVELRCDPISGHTALYWYRQSLGQGLEFLIYFQGNSAPDKSGLPSDRFSAERTGGSVSTLTIQRTQQEDSAVYLCASSTQDRDGETQYFGPGTRLLVL.